The 20 T cell receptor beta chains reported below all come from one sample, sequenced in a study of technical replicates of blood from several donors. Generated by immunoSEQ multiplex PCR, the TCRdb table keeps only in-frame clones and is missing some. The sample holds roughly 80,000 clones, around 94% seen once. The sequenced material came from T cells isolated from PBMCs. Receptors originate from a human donor in good health.

The V and J genes are TRBV27 and TRBJ2-7, with 9 bases that match TRBD1. The CDR3 spans 17 residues. The trim removed 1 base at V and 4 bases at J, leaving 11 bases unmatched. Germline CDR1 MNHEY, CDR2 SMNVEV (reference sequence). The chain's CDR3 is CASSLFGRGTGRYEQYF. The CDR3 DNA is TGTGCCAGCAGTTTATTTGGACGCGGGACAGGGCGATACGAGCAGTACTTC.

This clone was seen a single time. This chain joins TRBV11-3 and TRBJ1-5; TRBD1 matches at 7 bases. Germline V gene sequence: CDR1 SGHNT, CDR2 YENEEA. Trimming at V came to 6 bases and at J to 0 bases, leaving 5 bases not matched to a gene. The CDR3 runs to 15 residues. CDR3 protein: CASRRTGRSNQPQHF. The DNA for the CDR3 is TGTGCCAGCAGGAGGACAGGCCGTAGCAATCAGCCCCAGCATTTT. Full variable domain (outside the CDR3, taken from reference TRBV11-3 and TRBJ1-5): EAGVVQSPRYKIIEKKQPVAFWCNPISGHNTLYWYLQNLGQGPELLIRYENEEAVDDSQLPKDRFSAERLKGVDSTLKIQPAELGDSAVYLCASRRTGRSNQPQHFGDGTRLSIL.

This chain links TRBV4-2 with TRBJ2-1; the match to TRBD2 covers 11 bases. CDR3 size: 15 residues. Losses at the gene ends were 4 bases for V and 10 bases for J; bases not matched to a gene: 9. The germline V gene encodes CDR1 LGHNA and CDR2 YNFKEQ. Written as DNA, the CDR3 is TGTGCCAGCAGCCTAACTAGCGGGAGTTCCGGGGAGCAGTTCTTC. Protein sequence: CASSLTSGSSGEQFF.

The chain is built from TRBV6-1 and TRBJ2-7, with 7 positions matching TRBD1. Germline V gene lookup returns CDR1 MNHNS and CDR2 SASEGT. CDR3 size: 15 residues. Trimming at V came to 4 bases and at J to 1 base, leaving 7 bases not matched to a gene. CDR3 coding DNA: TGTGCCAGCAGTGTCCGGACAGGATCGTCCTACGAGCAGTACTTC. Its translation: CASSVRTGSSYEQYF.

V usage is TRBV4-2 and J usage is TRBJ2-3; D is uncertain. The V and J ends lost 1 base and 1 base respectively, with 9 bases between them. The CDR3 runs 15 residues. CDR1 is LGHNA and CDR2 is YNFKEQ in the germline V gene. CDR3 protein: CASSQVLSGTDTQYF. The CDR3 nucleotides read TGTGCCAGCAGCCAAGTGTTGTCGGGCACAGATACGCAGTATTTT.

CDR3 nucleotides: TGTGCCAGCTCACAAGGACAGGGCCGCGGAGAGCAGTACTTC. As protein: CASSQGQGRGEQYF. The chain is built from TRBV18 and TRBJ2-7, with 8 nucleotides matching TRBD1. The V and J ends lost 4 bases and 7 bases, in that order; junction bases with no gene match: 9. Germline CDR1 and CDR2: KGHSH and LQKENI. This CDR3 is 14 amino acids long. Drawing the rest from reference TRBV18 and TRBJ2-7, the complete variable domain is NAGVMQNPRHLVRRRGQEARLRCSPMKGHSHVYWYRQLPEEGLKFMVYLQKENIIDESGMPKERFSAEFPKEGPSILRIQQVVRGDSAAYFCASSQGQGRGEQYFGPGTRLTVT.

This clone was seen just once. The chain couples TRBV11-2 to TRBJ2-7; TRBD2 agrees at 7 bases. Trimming removed 3 bases from V and 2 bases from J; junction bases left unmatched: 10. The germline V gene encodes CDR1 SGHAT and CDR2 FQNNGV. The length of the CDR3 is 16 residues. The CDR3 loop is CASSLTYGGSTYEQYF. The CDR3 DNA sequence: TGTGCCAGCAGCTTGACCTATGGCGGGAGTACCTACGAGCAGTACTTC.

The rearrangement uses TRBV5-8 and TRBJ1-4; the D is unclear. Trimming removed 0 bases from V and 2 bases from J, with 5 bases in between. Germline CDR1 reads SGHTS; CDR2 reads YDEGEE. The CDR3 is 14 residues long. In DNA, the CDR3 is TGTGCCAGCAGCTTGGTCCGGACTAATGAAAAACTGTTTTTT. This sequence encodes CASSLVRTNEKLFF.

This chain connects TRBV4-2 to TRBJ2-7, with 9 bases that match TRBD2. Germline V gene lookup returns CDR1 LGHNA and CDR2 YNFKEQ. With 3 bases clipped from V and 6 bases from J, the junction kept 18 bases outside the gene matches. The CDR3 totals 18 residues. The CDR3 region is CASSHPSGDSGSRSEQYF. The CDR3 bases are TGTGCCAGCAGCCACCCCAGTGGGGATAGCGGGAGTCGGTCCGAGCAGTACTTC.

The chain combines TRBV6-6 with TRBJ1-2, with 7 nucleotides matching TRBD1. The CDR3 contains 12 residues. Germline V CDR1 and CDR2: MNHNY, SVGAGI (reference sequence). The CDR3 reads CSSGGRDYGYTF. The CDR3 DNA reads TGTAGCTCAGGGGGGCGCGACTATGGCTACACCTTC.

CDR3 protein: CASSSLGQGYYEQYF. DNA of the CDR3: TGTGCCAGCAGTTCACTGGGACAGGGCTACTACGAGCAGTACTTC. This chain links TRBV28 with TRBJ2-7, with TRBD1 matching 9 bases. Per germline, CDR1 MDHEN and CDR2 SYDVKM. The trim removed 4 bases at V and 3 bases at J, leaving 7 bases unmatched. CDR3 length: 15 residues.

J is TRBJ1-1 and V is TRBV6-5; 8 bases map to TRBD1. Trimming cost V 4 bases and J 1 base; bases outside gene matches: 8. CDR1 and CDR2 (germline): MNHEY, SVGAGI. The CDR3 runs to 16 residues. The CDR3 loop reads CASSFSNQGANTEAFF. CDR3 nucleotide sequence: TGTGCCAGCAGTTTCTCAAATCAGGGGGCGAACACTGAAGCTTTCTTT.

The rearrangement uses TRBV28 and TRBJ2-1; weak D call: TRBD2 (5 bases). CDR3 length: 14 amino acids. Between the trimmed V and J ends, which lost 8 bases and 5 bases, there was a span of 16 bases. The germline gives CDR1 MDHEN, CDR2 SYDVKM. In DNA, the CDR3 is TGTGCCAGCCCTTCTGAGGGAGTGAACAATGAGCAGTTCTTC. Amino acids: CASPSEGVNNEQFF.

The rearrangement uses TRBV4-3 and TRBJ2-7, with 7 bases lining up with TRBD1. Germline V gene sequence: CDR1 LGHNA, CDR2 YSLEER. CDR3 length: 15 residues. The V segment lost 2 bases and the J segment 2 bases; nucleotides outside the gene matches: 6. This chain's CDR3 is CASSQNRDSPYEQYF. CDR3 in DNA: TGCGCCAGCAGCCAAAACCGGGACAGCCCCTACGAGCAGTACTTC.

The chain is built from TRBV5-4 and TRBJ2-7, with D possibly TRBD1 on 6 matching bases. Germline V gene data show CDR1 as SGHNT and CDR2 as YYREEE (reference sequence). The CDR3 totals 11 residues. V shed 2 bases and J shed 6 bases, with 6 bases lying between them. For the CDR3, the DNA is TGTGCCAGCAGCTTACAGGGCGAGCAGTACTTC. Translating it yields CASSLQGEQYF.

The chain links TRBV4-3 to TRBJ2-3, with TRBD2 matching 8 bases. V trimming: 0 bases; J trimming: 2 bases; junction bases outside the gene matches: 13. This CDR3 is built from 19 residues. The germline gives CDR1 LGHNA, CDR2 YSLEER. The CDR3 bases are TGCGCCAGCAGCCAAGACCCTCCCGGGGTAGCGGGGTACACAGATACGCAGTATTTT. Protein product: CASSQDPPGVAGYTDTQYF.

The gene calls are TRBV9 and TRBJ2-3; D is perhaps TRBD1 (6 bases). CDR1 and CDR2 from the germline V gene are SGDLS and YYNGEE. This CDR3 has 13 amino acids. V shed 4 bases and J shed 5 bases, with 11 bases lying between them. The CDR3, as DNA: TGTGCCAGCAGCCAAACAGGGCTAGATACGCAGTATTTT. It specifies CASSQTGLDTQYF.

The chain carries TRBV4-1 and TRBJ1-2, with D perhaps matching TRBD1 (5 bases). Per germline, CDR1 MGHRA and CDR2 YSYEKL. V was clipped by 0 bases and J by 4 bases, with 15 bases between them. There are 16 residues in the CDR3. The CDR3 nucleotides read TGCGCCAGCAGCCAAGAGATAGCAGGGCCCCTCTATGGCTACACCTTC. Translated, it gives CASSQEIAGPLYGYTF.

V gene TRBV5-1 combines with J gene TRBJ1-2; TRBD1 matches 8 bases. Germline V CDR1 and CDR2: SGHRS, YFSETQ. There are 14 residues in the CDR3. V dropped 4 bases and J dropped 5; count of bases not matched to a gene: 7. CDR3 sequence reads: CASSAGQGIYGYTF. Written as DNA, the CDR3 is TGCGCCAGCAGCGCAGGACAGGGCATTTATGGCTACACCTTC.

V gene TRBV27 combines with J gene TRBJ2-1; tentatively, D is TRBD1 (5 bases). V lost 6 bases to trimming and J lost 4 bases, with 13 bases between them. CDR1 and CDR2 from the germline V gene are MNHEY and SMNVEV (reference sequence). The CDR3 sequence is 14 residues long. CDR3 sequence: CASRIIRGYNEQFF. The CDR3 DNA reads TGTGCCAGCAGAATAATAAGGGGTTACAATGAGCAGTTCTTC.